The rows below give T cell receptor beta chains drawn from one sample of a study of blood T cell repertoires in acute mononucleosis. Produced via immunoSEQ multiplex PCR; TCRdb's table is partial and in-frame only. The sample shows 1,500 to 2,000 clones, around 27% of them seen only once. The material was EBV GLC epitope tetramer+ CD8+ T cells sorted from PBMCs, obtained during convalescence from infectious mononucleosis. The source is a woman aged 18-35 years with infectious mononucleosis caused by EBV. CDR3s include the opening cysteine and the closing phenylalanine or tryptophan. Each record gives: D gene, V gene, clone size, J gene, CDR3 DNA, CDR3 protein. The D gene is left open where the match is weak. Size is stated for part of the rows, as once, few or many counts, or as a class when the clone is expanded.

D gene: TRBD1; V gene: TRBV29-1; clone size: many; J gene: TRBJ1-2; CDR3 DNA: TGCAGCGTTTATGGGGAGGGGGCTGGGGACACCTTC; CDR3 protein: CSVYGEGAGDTF
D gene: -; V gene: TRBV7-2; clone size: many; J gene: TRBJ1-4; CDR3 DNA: TGTGCCAGCAGCTTGGGTGCAGGGGCCATTGGTGAAAAACTGTTTTTT; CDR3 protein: CASSLGAGAIGEKLFF
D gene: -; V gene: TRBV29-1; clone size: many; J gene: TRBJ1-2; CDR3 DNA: TGCAGCGTTGAAGGGGTGGGGGCGGGGGACACCTTC; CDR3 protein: CSVEGVGAGDTF
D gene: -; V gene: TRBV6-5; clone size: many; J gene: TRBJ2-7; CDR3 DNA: TGTGCCAGCAGTTTATCGATAGCGGCTACAGCCTACGAGCAGTACTTC; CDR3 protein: CASSLSIAATAYEQYF
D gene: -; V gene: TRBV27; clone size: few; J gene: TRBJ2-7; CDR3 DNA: TGTGCCTTCAGTTTTTCGATAGCGGCTACAGCCTACGAGCAGTACTTC; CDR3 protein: CAFSFSIAATAYEQYF
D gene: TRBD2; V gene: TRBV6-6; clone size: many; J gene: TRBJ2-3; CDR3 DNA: TGTGCCATCAGTTACCCCGGGACTAGCGGGAAAGATACGCAGTATTTT; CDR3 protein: CAISYPGTSGKDTQYF
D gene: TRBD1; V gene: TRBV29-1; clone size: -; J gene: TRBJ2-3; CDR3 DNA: TGCAGCGTCGCCGGGACAGGCACAGATACGCAGTATTTT; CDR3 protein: CSVAGTGTDTQYF
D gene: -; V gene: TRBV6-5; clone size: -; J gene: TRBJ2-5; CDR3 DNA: TGTGCCAGCAGTTTATTTCGGGACCAAGAGACCCAGTACTTC; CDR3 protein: CASSLFRDQETQYF
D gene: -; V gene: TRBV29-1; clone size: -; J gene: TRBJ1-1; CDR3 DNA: TGCAGCGTGGGGGGGGAGAGGGTGAACACTGAAGCTTTCTTT; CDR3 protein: CSVGGERVNTEAFF
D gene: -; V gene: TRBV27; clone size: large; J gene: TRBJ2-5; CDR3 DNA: TGTGCCAGCAGTTTATTTCGGGACCAAGAGACCCAGTACTTC; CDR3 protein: CASSLFRDQETQYF
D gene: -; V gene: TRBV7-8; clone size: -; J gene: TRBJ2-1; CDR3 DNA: TGTGCCAGCAGTGTAAGTGGGGAAACCTTTTACAATGAGCAGTTCTTC; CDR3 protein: CASSVSGETFYNEQFF
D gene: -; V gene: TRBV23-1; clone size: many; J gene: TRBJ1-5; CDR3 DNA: TGCGCCAGCAGCATTACCCCTGGACGGGACAATCAGCCCCAGCATTTT; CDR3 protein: CASSITPGRDNQPQHF
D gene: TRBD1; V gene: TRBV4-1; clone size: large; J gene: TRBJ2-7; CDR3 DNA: TGCGCCAGCAGCCCCGGGACAGGGGGCTCAGAGCAGTACTTC; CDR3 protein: CASSPGTGGSEQYF
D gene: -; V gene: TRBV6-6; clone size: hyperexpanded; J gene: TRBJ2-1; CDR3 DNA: TGTGCCAGCAGGGACAGCGGAGCCTACAATGAGCAGTTCTTC; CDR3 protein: CASRDSGAYNEQFF
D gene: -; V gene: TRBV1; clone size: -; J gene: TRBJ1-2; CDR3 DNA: TGCACCAGCAGACCTCAGAGTTTGTGCGAAAGAACCTATGGCTACACCTTC; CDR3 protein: CTSRPQSLCERTYGYTF
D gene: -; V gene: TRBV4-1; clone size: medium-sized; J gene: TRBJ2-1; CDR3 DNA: TGCGCCAGCAGCCAAGTGTGGGGAAATGAGCAGTTCTTC; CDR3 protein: CASSQVWGNEQFF
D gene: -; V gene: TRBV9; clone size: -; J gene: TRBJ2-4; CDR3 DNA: TGTGCCAGCAGCCAGTCTCCCGGGGGCATTCAGTACTTC; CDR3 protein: CASSQSPGGIQYF
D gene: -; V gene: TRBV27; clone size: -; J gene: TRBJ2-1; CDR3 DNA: TGTGCCAGCAGTTTATCGATAGCGGCTACAGCCTACAATGAGCAGTTCTTC; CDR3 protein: CASSLSIAATAYNEQFF
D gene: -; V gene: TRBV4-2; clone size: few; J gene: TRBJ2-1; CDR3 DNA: TGTGCCAGCAGCGTAGCAGGTGGGGATGAGCAGTTCTTC; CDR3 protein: CASSVAGGDEQFF
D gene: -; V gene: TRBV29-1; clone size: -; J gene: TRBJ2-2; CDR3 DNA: -; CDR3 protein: CSVEGLNTGSCFF
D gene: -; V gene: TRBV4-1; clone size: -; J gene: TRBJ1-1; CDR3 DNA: TGCGCCAGCAGCCAAGGGGGGGATTACACTGAAGCTTTCTTT; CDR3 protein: CASSQGGDYTEAFF
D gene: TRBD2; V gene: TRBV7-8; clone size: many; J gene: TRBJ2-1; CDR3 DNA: TGCGCCAGCAGCCTAGGACTAGCGGGGCGCTCCTACAATGAGCAGTTCTTC; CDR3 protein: CASSLGLAGRSYNEQFF
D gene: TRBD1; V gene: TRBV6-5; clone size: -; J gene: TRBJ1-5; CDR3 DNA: TGTGCCAGCAGTTACCCGACAGGGCAGCCCCAGCATTTT; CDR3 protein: CASSYPTGQPQHF
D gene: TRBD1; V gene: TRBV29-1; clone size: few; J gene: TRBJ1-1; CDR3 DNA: TGCTGCGTGGGGGGACAGGCGAACACTGATGCTTTCTTT; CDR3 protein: CCVGGQANTDAFF
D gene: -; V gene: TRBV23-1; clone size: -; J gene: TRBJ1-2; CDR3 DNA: TGTGCCAGCAGCGACGACGACCGACAGGTTAACTATGGCTACACCTTC; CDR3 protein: CASSDDDRQVNYGYTF
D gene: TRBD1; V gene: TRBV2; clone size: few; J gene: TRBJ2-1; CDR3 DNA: TGTGCCAGCGAGCTCTGGACAGGGCATAATGAGCAGTTCTTC; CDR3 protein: CASELWTGHNEQFF
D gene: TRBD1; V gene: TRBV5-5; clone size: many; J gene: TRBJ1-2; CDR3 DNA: TGTGCCAGCAGCTTAGGACAGGGGGATGGCTACACCTTC; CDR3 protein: CASSLGQGDGYTF
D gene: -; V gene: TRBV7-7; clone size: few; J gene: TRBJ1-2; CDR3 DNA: TGTGCCAGCAGCTCCCAGGGGACGCCAAACTATGGCTACACCTTC; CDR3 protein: CASSSQGTPNYGYTF
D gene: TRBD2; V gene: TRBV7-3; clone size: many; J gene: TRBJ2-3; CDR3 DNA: TGTGCCAGCAGCCGGACAAGCGGGAGTGGCGATACGCAGTATTTT; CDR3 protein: CASSRTSGSGDTQYF
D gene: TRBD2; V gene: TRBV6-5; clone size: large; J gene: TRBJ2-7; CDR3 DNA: TGTGCCAGCAGAAGACTAGCGGAAACCTACGAGCAGTACTTC; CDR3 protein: CASRRLAETYEQYF
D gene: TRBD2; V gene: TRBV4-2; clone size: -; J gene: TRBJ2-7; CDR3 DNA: TGTGCCAGCAGCCAAGAGTGGGGCGGGAGTCGTCTTACCTACGAGCAGTACTTC; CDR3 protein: CASSQEWGGSRLTYEQYF
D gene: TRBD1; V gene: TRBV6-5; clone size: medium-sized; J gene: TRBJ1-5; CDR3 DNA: TGTGCCAGCAGTTACGGGACAGGGCAGCCCCAGCATTTT; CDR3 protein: CASSYGTGQPQHF
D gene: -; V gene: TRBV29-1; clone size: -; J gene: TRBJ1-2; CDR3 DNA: TGCAGCGTTGAAGGGGAGGGGAATGGCTACACCTTC; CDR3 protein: CSVEGEGNGYTF
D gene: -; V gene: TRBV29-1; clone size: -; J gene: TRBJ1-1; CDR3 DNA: TGCAGCGTGGGGGGTCAGGCGAACTCTGATGATTTCTTT; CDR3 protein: CSVGGQANSDDFF
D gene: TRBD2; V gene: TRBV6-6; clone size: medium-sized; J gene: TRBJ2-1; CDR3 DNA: TGTGCCAGCAGCATCCTAGCGGGAGCGTCAAATGAGCAGTTCTTC; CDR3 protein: CASSILAGASNEQFF
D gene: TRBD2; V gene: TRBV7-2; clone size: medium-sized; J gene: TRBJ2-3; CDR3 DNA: TGTGCCAGCAGCTTAGGGAGCGGGAGGGGAGATACGCAGTATTTT; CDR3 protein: CASSLGSGRGDTQYF
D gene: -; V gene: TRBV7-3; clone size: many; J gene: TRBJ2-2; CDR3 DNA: TGTGCCAGCAGCTTAGCGCAATACACCGGGGAGCTGTTTTTT; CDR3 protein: CASSLAQYTGELFF
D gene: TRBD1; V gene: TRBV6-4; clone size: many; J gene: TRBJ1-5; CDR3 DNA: TGTGCCAGCAGTTACGGGACAGGGCAGCCCCAGCATTTT; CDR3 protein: CASSYGTGQPQHF
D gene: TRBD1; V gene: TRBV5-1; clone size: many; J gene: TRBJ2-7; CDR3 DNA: TGCGCCAGCAGCCCCGGGACAGGGGGCTCAGAGCAGTACTTC; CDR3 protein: CASSPGTGGSEQYF
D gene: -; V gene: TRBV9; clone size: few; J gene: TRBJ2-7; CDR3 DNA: TGTGCCAGCAGTTTATCGATAGCGGCTACAGCCTACGAGCAGTACTTC; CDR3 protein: CASSLSIAATAYEQYF
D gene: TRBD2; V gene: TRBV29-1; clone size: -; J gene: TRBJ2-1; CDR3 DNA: TGCAGCGTTTTACCGGGACTACTCAAGCAGTTCTTC; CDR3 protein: CSVLPGLLKQFF
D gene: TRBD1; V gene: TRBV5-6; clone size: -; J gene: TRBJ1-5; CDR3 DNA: TGTGCCAGCAGCTATGGACAGGGTGGGTACAATCAGCCCCAGCATTTT; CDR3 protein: CASSYGQGGYNQPQHF
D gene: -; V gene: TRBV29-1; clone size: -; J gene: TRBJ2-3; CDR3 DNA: TGCAGCGTTGCCGGGACCCTCACATATACGCAGTATTTT; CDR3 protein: CSVAGTLTYTQYF
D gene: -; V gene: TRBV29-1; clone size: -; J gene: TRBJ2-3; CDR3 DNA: -; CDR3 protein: CSVGGPAQIRSIF
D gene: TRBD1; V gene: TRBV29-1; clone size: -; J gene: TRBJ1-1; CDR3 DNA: TGCAGCGCAGGGGGACAGGTGAACACTGAAGCTTTCTTT; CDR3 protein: CSAGGQVNTEAFF
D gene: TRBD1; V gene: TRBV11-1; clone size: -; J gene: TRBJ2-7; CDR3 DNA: TGTGCCAGCAGCTCACCGGGACAGACCTACGAGCAGTACTTC; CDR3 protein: CASSSPGQTYEQYF
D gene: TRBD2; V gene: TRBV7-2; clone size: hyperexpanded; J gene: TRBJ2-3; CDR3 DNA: TGTGCCAGCAGCCGGACAAGCGGGAGTGGCGATACGCAGTATTTT; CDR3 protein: CASSRTSGSGDTQYF
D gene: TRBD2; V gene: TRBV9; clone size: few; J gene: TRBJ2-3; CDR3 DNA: TGTGCCAGCAGCTTAGGGAGCGGGAGGGGAGATACGCAGTATTTT; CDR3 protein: CASSLGSGRGDTQYF
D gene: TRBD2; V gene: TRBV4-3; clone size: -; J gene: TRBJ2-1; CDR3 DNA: TGCGCCAGCAGCCAAGAGGTTCCCTTATCGACTAGCGGCAATGAGCAGTTCTTC; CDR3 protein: CASSQEVPLSTSGNEQFF
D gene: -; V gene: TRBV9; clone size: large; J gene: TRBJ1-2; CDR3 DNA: TGTGCCAGCAGCGACGACGACCGACAGGTTAACTATGGCTACACCTTC; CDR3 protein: CASSDDDRQVNYGYTF
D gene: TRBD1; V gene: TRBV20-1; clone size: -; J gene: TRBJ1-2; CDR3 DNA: TGCAGTGCTAGGGACAGGGTTGGAAACACCTTC; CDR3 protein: CSARDRVGNTF
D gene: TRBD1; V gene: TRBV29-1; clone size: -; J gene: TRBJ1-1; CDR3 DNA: TGCAGCGTGGTGGGACAGTCTAACACTGAAGCTTTCTTT; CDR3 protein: CSVVGQSNTEAFF